The 18 T cell receptor beta chains below come from one sample, sequenced in a study of OX40 agonist ivuxolimab in advanced cancers. Sequencing used immunoSEQ multiplex PCR; TCRdb keeps in-frame clones, though not all of them. Of about 110,000 clones listed, about 91% are singletons. The starting material was CD4+ or CD8+ T cells sorted from blood, obtained in a trial of the OX40 agonist ivuxolimab. These receptors all come from an adult with an advanced solid tumor such as melanoma, head and neck, liver or kidney cancer.

This sequence joins TRBV9 and TRBJ1-4; 10 bases are shared with TRBD1. Trimming took 3 bases from V and 8 from J; bases not matched to a gene: 7. The CDR3 totals 15 residues. Germline CDR1 reads SGDLS; CDR2 reads YYNGEE. CDR3 amino acids: CASSGQGAGREKLFF. The CDR3 DNA reads TGTGCCAGCAGCGGACAGGGGGCCGGTAGGGAAAAACTGTTTTTT.

The chain's CDR3 is CASSPDLYGYTF. CDR3 coding DNA: TGCGCCAGCAGTCCGGACCTCTATGGCTACACCTTC. The rearrangement links TRBV10-1 to TRBJ1-2; D gene unclear. Trimming left V 5 bases short and J 4 bases short, with 8 bases between. Germline V CDR1 and CDR2: WNHNN, SYGVQD (reference sequence). This CDR3 is 12 amino acids long.

The CDR3 protein is CASSYGTADEKLFF. In DNA, the CDR3 is TGTGCCAGCAGCTACGGGACAGCCGATGAAAAACTGTTTTTT. The gene calls are TRBV5-4 and TRBJ1-4, with 7 bases lining up with TRBD1. Germline values: CDR1 SGHNT, CDR2 YYREEE (reference sequence). The length of the CDR3 is 14 residues. The ends lost 3 bases at V and 6 bases at J; junction bases unmatched: 5.

This rearrangement joins TRBV7-6 to TRBJ2-7, with TRBD1 matching 7 bases. Germline CDR1 reads SGHVS; CDR2 reads FNYEAQ. Trimming cost V 0 bases and J 5 bases; bases outside gene matches: 4. CDR3 length: 14 amino acids. The CDR3 loop reads CASSLATGYDEQYF. CDR3 DNA sequence: TGTGCCAGCAGCTTAGCGACAGGGTACGACGAGCAGTACTTC.

The chain is built from TRBV7-2 and TRBJ2-5, with D unclear. From germline, CDR1 is SGHTA and CDR2 FQGNSA. V lost 1 base to trimming and J lost 9 bases, with 12 bases between them. This CDR3 has 13 amino acids. The CDR3 DNA is TGTGCCAGCAGCTTAGAGGTTAGGGTGGCCCAGTACTTC. The encoded protein is CASSLEVRVAQYF.

The table lists this clone with a few counts. The genes are TRBV29-1 and TRBJ2-3, with unresolved D. V lost 2 bases, J lost 1 base, and 7 bases lay in between. Germline lookup yields CDR1 SQVTM and CDR2 ANQGSEA. The CDR3 length is 13 residues. This CDR3 is CSVETEGTDTQYF. The CDR3 bases are TGCAGCGTTGAAACAGAAGGCACAGATACGCAGTATTTT.

This clone was recorded only once. The genes are TRBV30 and TRBJ2-5; D gene uncertain. The CDR3 totals 14 residues. Germline CDR1 and CDR2: GTSNPN and SVGIG (reference sequence). V lost 3 bases to trimming and J lost 2 bases, with 13 bases between them. The CDR3, as DNA: TGTGCCTGGAGCGCTGGTGGGCAGCAAGAGACCCAGTACTTC. Amino acids: CAWSAGGQQETQYF.

The chain links TRBV5-1 to TRBJ2-5; 8 nucleotides agree with TRBD2. The CDR3 length is 14 residues. Germline lookup yields CDR1 SGHRS and CDR2 YFSETQ. V was clipped by 5 bases and J by 5 bases; unmatched bases: 8. The CDR3 DNA is TGCGCCAGCAGAGAGCGGGAGAAGCCGGAGACCCAGTACTTC. This sequence encodes CASREREKPETQYF.

J is TRBJ1-1 and V is TRBV18; no reliable D call. This CDR3 contains 13 residues. Germline V gene data show CDR1 as KGHSH and CDR2 as LQKENI. The ends were cut back, 3 bases at V and 7 bases at J, with 12 bases in the middle. CDR3 sequence (DNA): TGTGCCAGCTCACCCGGGCAAGATAGTGAAGCTTTCTTT. This translates into CASSPGQDSEAFF.

The chain carries TRBV2 and TRBJ2-2, with D unclear. This CDR3 comprises 14 residues. Germline CDR1 is SNHLY and CDR2 is FYNNEI. V lost 8 bases to trimming and J lost 0 bases, with 10 bases between them. CDR3 coding DNA: TGTGCCAGCGGCAGGACGTCGAACACCGGGGAGCTGTTTTTT. Its translation is CASGRTSNTGELFF.

The chain combines TRBV2 with TRBJ2-5; D remains unclear. Trimming took 6 bases from V and 6 from J, leaving 11 bases between them. CDR3 length equals 12 residues. The germline CDR1 and CDR2 sequences are SNHLY and FYNNEI. The CDR3 coding sequence is TGTGCCAGCAGGTTATTTAGAAAGACCCAGTACTTC. Protein: CASRLFRKTQYF.

The rearrangement links TRBV5-6 to TRBJ1-3; 8 bases match TRBD1. With 2 bases clipped from V and 4 bases from J, the junction kept 5 bases outside the gene matches. Germline lookup yields CDR1 SGHDT and CDR2 YYEEEE. The length of the CDR3 is 15 residues. CDR3 amino acids: CASSFRTGRGNTIYF. In DNA form, the CDR3 reads TGTGCCAGCAGCTTCCGGACAGGGCGCGGAAACACCATATATTTT.

This chain connects TRBV18 to TRBJ2-5; D uncertain. The germline V gene has CDR1 KGHSH and CDR2 LQKENI. The CDR3 has 15 residues. Trimming removed 3 bases at V and 0 bases at J, with 11 bases between. CDR3 DNA sequence: TGTGCCAGCTCACCTGGCGGAAAGTACCAAGAGACCCAGTACTTC. Amino acids: CASSPGGKYQETQYF.

The CDR3 coding sequence is TGTGCCAGCAGTTTAAACAGGGCGGCCGGGGAGCTGTTTTTT. This gives the protein CASSLNRAAGELFF. The chain recombines TRBV27 with TRBJ2-2, with D possibly matching TRBD1 (6 bases). Trimming took 2 bases from V and 6 from J, leaving 10 bases between them. The germline gives CDR1 MNHEY, CDR2 SMNVEV (reference sequence). This CDR3 contains 14 residues.

V usage is TRBV7-8 and J usage is TRBJ2-7; TRBD2 is a possible D gene (6 bases). The V end was cut by 5 bases, the J end by 0 bases, with 14 bases between. The V gene's germline CDR1 is SGHVS and CDR2 FQNEAQ. This CDR3 spans 15 amino acids. As DNA, the CDR3 is TGTGCCAGCAGCCCCCTTACCGGGAGCTCCTACGAGCAGTACTTC. Its protein product is CASSPLTGSSYEQYF.

The chain employs TRBV5-1 and TRBJ2-2; no clear D. The V end lost 0 bases, the J end lost 7 bases, and 19 bases lay between the germline ends. The CDR3 sequence is 17 residues long. In germline, CDR1 is SGHRS, CDR2 YFSETQ. The CDR3 DNA reads TGCGCCAGCAGCTTGGTTTTCCTCGAAGGCGTTGGCGGGGAGCTGTTTTTT. Amino acids: CASSLVFLEGVGGELFF.

This clone was found a few times. The genes are TRBV27 and TRBJ1-1; D is unresolved. The CDR3 runs to 13 residues. Trimming stripped 3 bases from V and 1 base from J, with 6 bases between. CDR1 and CDR2 (germline): MNHEY, SMNVEV (reference sequence). In DNA, the CDR3 is TGTGCCAGCAGTTTCGTACCGAACACTGAAGCTTTCTTT. Amino acid sequence: CASSFVPNTEAFF.

This chain connects TRBV19 to TRBJ2-7; no definite D call. The CDR3 spans 15 residues. Trimming took 3 bases from V and 1 from J, leaving 13 bases between them. Germline lookup yields CDR1 LNHDA and CDR2 SQIVND (reference sequence). The CDR3 loop reads CASSILMGASYEQYF. As DNA, the CDR3 is TGTGCCAGTAGTATTTTAATGGGCGCTTCCTACGAGCAGTACTTC.